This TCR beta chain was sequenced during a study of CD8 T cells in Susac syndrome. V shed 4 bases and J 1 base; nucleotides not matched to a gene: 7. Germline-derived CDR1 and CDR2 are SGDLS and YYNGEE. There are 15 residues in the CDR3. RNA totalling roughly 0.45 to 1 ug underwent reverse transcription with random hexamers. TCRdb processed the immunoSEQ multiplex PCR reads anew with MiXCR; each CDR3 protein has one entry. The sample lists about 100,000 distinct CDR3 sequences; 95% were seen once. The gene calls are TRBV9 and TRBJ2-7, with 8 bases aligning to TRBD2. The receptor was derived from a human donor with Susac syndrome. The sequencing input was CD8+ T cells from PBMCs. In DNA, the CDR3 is TGTGCCAGCAGCCCAGGCGGCGGGGGGTCCTACGAGCAGTACTTC. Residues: CASSPGGGGSYEQYF.